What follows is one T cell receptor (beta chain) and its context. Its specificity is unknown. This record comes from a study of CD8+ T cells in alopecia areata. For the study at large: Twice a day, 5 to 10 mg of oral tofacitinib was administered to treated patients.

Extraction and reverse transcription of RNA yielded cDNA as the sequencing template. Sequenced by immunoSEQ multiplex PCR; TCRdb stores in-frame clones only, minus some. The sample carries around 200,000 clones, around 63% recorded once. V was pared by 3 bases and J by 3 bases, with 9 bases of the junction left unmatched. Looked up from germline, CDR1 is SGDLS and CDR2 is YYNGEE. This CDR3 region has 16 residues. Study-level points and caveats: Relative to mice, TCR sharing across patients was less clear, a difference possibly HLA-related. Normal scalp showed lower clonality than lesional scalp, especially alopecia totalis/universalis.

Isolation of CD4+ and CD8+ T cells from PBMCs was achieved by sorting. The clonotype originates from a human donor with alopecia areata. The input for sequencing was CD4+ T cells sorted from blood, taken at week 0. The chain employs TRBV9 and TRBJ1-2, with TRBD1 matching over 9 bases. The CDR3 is CASSARTGEDDYGYTF. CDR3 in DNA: TGTGCCAGCAGCGCCCGGACAGGGGAGGATGACTATGGCTACACCTTC.